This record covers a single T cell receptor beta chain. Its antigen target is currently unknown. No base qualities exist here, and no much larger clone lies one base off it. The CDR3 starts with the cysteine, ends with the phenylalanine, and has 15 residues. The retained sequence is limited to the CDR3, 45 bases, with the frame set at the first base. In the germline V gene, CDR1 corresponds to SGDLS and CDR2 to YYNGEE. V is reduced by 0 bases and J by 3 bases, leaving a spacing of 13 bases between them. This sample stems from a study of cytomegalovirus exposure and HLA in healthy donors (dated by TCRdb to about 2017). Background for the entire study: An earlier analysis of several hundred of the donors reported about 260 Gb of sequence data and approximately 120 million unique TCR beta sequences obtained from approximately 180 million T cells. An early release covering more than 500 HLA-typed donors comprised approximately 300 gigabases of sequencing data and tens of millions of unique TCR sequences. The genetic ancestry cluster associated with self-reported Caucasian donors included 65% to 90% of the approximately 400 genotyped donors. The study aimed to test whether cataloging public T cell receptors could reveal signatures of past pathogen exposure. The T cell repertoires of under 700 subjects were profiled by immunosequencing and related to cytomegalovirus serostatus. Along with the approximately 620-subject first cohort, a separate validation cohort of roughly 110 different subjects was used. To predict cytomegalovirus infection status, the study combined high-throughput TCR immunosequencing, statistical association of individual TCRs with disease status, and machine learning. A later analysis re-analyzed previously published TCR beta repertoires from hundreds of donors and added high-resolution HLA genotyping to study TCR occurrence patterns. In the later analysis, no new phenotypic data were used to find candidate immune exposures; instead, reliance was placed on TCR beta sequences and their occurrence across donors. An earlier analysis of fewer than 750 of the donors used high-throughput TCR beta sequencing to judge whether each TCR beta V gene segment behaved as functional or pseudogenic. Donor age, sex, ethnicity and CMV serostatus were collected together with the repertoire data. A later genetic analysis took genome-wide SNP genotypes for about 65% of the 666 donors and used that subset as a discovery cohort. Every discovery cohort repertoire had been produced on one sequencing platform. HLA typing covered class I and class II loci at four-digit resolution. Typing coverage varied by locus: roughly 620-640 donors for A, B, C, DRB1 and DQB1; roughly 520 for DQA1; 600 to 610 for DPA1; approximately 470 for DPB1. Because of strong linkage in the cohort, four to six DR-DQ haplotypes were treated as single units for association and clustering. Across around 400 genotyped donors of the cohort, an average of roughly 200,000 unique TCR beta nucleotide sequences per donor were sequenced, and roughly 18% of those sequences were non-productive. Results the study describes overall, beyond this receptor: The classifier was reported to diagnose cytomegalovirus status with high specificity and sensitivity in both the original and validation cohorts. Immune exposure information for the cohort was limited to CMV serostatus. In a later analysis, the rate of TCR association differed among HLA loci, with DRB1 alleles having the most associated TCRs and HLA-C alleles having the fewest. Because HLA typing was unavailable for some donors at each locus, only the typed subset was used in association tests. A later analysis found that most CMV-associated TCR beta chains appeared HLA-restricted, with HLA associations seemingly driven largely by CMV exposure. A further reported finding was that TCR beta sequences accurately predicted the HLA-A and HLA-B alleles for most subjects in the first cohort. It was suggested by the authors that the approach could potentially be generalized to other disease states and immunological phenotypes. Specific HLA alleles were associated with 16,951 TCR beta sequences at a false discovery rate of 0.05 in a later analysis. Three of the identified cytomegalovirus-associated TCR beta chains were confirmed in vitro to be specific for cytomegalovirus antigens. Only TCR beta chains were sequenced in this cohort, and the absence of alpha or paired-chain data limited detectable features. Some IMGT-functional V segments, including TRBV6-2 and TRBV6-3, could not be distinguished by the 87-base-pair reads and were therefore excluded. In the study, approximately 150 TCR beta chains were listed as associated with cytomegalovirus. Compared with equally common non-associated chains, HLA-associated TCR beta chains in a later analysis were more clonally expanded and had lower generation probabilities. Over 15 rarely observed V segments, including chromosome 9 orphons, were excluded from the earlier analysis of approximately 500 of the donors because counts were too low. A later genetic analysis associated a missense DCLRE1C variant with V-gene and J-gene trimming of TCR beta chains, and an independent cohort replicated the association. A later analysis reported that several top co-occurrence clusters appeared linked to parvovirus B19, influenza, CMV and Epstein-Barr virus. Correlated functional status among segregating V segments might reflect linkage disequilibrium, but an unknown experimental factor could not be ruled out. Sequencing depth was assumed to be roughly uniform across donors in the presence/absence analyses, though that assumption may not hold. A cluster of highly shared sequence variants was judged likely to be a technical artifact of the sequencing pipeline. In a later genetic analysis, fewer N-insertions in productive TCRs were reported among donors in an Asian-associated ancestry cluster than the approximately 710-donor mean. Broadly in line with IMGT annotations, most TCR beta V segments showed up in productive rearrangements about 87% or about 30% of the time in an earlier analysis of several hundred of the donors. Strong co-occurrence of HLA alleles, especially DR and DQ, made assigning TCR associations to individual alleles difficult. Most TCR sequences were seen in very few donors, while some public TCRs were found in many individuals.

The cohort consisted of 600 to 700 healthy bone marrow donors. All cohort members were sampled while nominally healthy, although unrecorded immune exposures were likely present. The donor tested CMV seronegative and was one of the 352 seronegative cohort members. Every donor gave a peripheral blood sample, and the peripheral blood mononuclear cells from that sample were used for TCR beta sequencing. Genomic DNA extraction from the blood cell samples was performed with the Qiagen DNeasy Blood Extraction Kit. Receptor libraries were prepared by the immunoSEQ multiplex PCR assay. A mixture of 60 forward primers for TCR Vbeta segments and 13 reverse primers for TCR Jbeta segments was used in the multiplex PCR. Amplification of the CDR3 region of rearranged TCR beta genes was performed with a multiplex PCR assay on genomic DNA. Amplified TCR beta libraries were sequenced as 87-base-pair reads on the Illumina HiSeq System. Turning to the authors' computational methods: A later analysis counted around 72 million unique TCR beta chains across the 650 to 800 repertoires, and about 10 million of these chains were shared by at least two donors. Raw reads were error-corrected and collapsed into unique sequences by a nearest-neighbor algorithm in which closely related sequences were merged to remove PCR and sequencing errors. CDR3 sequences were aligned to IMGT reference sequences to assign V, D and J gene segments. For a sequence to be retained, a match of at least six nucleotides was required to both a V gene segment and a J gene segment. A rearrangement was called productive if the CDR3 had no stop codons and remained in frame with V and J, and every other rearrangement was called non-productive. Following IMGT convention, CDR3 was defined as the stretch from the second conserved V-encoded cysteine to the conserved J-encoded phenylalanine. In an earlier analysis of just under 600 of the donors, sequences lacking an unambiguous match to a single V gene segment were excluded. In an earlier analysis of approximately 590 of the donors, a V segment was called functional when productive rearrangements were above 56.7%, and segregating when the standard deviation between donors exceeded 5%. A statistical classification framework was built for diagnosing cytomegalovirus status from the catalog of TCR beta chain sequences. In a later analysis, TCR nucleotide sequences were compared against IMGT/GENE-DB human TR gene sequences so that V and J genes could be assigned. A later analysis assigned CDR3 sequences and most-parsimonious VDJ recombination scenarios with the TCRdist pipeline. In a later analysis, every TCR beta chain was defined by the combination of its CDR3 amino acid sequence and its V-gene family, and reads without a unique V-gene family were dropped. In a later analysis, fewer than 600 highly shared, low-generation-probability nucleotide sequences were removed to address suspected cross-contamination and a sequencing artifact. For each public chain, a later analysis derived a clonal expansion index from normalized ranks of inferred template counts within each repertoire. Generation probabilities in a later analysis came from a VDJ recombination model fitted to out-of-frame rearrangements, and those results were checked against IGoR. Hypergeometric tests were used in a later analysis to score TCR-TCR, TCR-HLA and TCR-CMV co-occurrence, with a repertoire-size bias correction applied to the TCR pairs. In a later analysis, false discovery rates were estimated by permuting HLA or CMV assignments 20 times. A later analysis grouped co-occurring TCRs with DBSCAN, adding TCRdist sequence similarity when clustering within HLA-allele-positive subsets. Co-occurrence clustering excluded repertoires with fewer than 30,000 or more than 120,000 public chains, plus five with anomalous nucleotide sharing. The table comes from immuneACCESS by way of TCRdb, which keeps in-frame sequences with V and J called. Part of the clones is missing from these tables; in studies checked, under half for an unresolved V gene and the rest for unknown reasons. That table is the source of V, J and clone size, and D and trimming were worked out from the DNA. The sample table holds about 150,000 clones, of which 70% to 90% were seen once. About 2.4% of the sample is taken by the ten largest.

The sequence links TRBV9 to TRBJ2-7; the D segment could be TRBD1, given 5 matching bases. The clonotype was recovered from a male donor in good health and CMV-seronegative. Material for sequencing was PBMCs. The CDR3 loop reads CASSVGSAQGYEQYF. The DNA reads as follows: TGTGCCAGCAGCGTAGGATCGGCCCAGGGCTACGAGCAGTACTTC. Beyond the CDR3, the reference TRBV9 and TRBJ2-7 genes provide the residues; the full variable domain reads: DSGVTQTPKHLITATGQRVTLRCSPRSGDLSVYWYQQSLDQGLQFLIQYYNGEERAKGNILERFSAQQFPDLHSELNLSSLELGDSALYFCASSVGSAQGYEQYFGPGTRLTVT.